These 25 T cell receptor beta chains were all obtained from the same sample, sequenced in a study of blood T cells in healthy people across ages. PCR was performed a second time for about 7 to 11 cycles using a sample-barcoded 5' primer and a J-beta primer mix. TCRdb re-called the 5' RACE reads through MiXCR, storing one row per CDR3 protein. The table lists more than 800,000 distinct CDR3 sequences, 29% of them singletons. Specimen: blood. All receptors derive from an elderly woman in good health.

This clonotype occurred a few times. The junction and the germline gene differ at one end; a read error may be behind it. The genes are TRBV3-1 and TRBJ2-3, with 9 bases lining up with TRBD2. In germline, CDR1 is LGHDT, CDR2 YNNKEL (reference sequence). The CDR3 has 13 amino acids. The CDR3 nucleotides read TGTGCCTGCAGCCCCTCCGGGACTAGCATTCAGTATTTT. Translation gives CACSPSGTSIQYF.

The CDR3 region is CSACPQLATYEQYF. In nucleotides, the CDR3 is TGCAGTGCTTGTCCCCAACTAGCTACCTACGAGCAGTACTTC. This rearrangement joins TRBV20-1 to TRBJ2-7, with TRBD2 as a possible D gene (6 bases). Per germline, CDR1 DFQATT and CDR2 SNEGSKA (reference sequence). V dropped 5 bases and J dropped 2 bases, with 16 bases sitting between them. The CDR3 length is 14 residues.

On this clonotype: This may stem from a read error, because a much larger clone lies one nucleotide away. V is TRBV6-2 or TRBV6-3 and J is TRBJ2-7; D is perhaps TRBD2 (5 bases). The J call may be incorrect, as the DNA end agrees better with TRBJ2-5. CDR3 length equals 14 residues. CDR1 is MNHEY, CDR2 SVGEGT, per germline. The CDR3 loop is CASRTSQAGGTQYF. The CDR3 bases are TGTGCCAGCAGGACCTCTCAGGCCGGAGGGACCCAGTACTTC.

The chain employs TRBV7-9 and TRBJ2-1; perhaps D is TRBD1 or TRBD2 (5 bases each). V was shortened by 0 bases and J by 6 bases, with 12 bases between the two germline ends. Germline V gene lookup returns CDR1 SEHNR and CDR2 FQNEAQ (reference sequence). This CDR3 contains 15 residues. The chain's CDR3 is CASSLAQVRGNEQFF. The CDR3 DNA reads as TGTGCCAGCAGCTTAGCACAGGTGAGGGGCAATGAGCAGTTCTTC.

This clonotype was observed at least ten times. V gene TRBV6-2 or TRBV6-3 combines with J gene TRBJ2-1, with 8 bases that match TRBD1. J gave up 4 bases and V 2 bases, and 10 bases lay outside the gene matches. Germline-derived CDR1 and CDR2 are MNHEY and SVGEGT. The CDR3 is made up of 17 amino acids. The CDR3 DNA is TGTGCCAGCAGTTACGGTTGGCAGGGGGCGCGATACAATGAGCAGTTCTTC. Protein: CASSYGWQGARYNEQFF.

The sample holds many counts of this clonotype. The V gene is TRBV24-1, the J gene TRBJ2-1, with 9 bases that match TRBD1. CDR1 and CDR2 (germline): KGHDR, SFDVKD. The CDR3 consists of 15 residues. The V and J ends lost 3 bases and 6 bases, in that order; junction bases with no gene match: 5. The CDR3 nucleotides read TGTGCCACCAGTGATCCGGGACAGGGCGGCAATGAGCAGTTCTTC. Protein sequence: CATSDPGQGGNEQFF.

The table lists this clonotype with many counts. The chain links TRBV12-3 or TRBV12-4 to TRBJ2-1; maybe TRBD2 (7 bases). V was cut by 6 bases and J by 8 bases, with 20 bases left in between. This CDR3 is built from 15 residues. The CDR3 region is CASSVGGGAGYEQFF. CDR3 bases: TGTGCCAGCAGCGTAGGGGGGGGGGCCGGTTATGAGCAGTTCTTC.

V gene TRBV20-1 combines with J gene TRBJ1-1; perhaps TRBD1 as D (5 bases). The ends were cut back, 5 bases at V and 11 bases at J, with 15 bases in the middle. The germline V gene encodes CDR1 DFQATT and CDR2 SNEGSKA (reference sequence). The CDR3 sequence is 11 residues long. CDR3 sequence: CSAAGGGNAFF. The CDR3 DNA reads as TGCAGTGCTGCCGGGGGAGGGAATGCTTTCTTT.

This clonotype has a handful of counts. Given a much more abundant clone one base away, this may be a read error. The chain combines TRBV12-3 or TRBV12-4 with TRBJ1-2; D ambiguous. V lost 2 bases and J lost 9, with 19 bases in between. CDR3 length: 15 amino acids. The chain's CDR3 is CASSLSSTSNLRYTF. CDR3 coding DNA: TGTGCCAGCAGTTTAAGCTCTACTTCAAACCTTCGCTACACCTTC.

This clonotype was counted many times. The J gene is TRBJ2-4, the V gene TRBV12-3 or TRBV12-4; 8 nucleotides align to TRBD1. J was trimmed by 8 bases and V by 2 bases; bases with no gene match: 11. The CDR3 has 16 amino acids. Here the CDR3 DNA reads TGTGCCAGCAGTTTAAATGTCAGGGGGCGGGTAGACATTCAGTACTTC. It encodes CASSLNVRGRVDIQYF.

As to this clonotype: With a much larger clone just one base away, this may be a read error. The chain links TRBV20-1 to TRBJ2-1; the match to TRBD2 covers 9 bases. The CDR3 is 16 amino acids. Germline V gene data show CDR1 as DFQATT and CDR2 as SNEGSKA (reference sequence). Losses at the gene ends were 1 base for V and 5 bases for J; bases not matched to a gene: 9. For the CDR3, the DNA is TGCAGTGCTAGAGGCGGGGGGGCCAGTTTCGACAATGAGCAGTTCTTC. Encoded protein: CSARGGGASFDNEQFF.

This clonotype was seen more than once but under ten times. The rearrangement links TRBV5-4 to TRBJ2-3; TRBD2 aligns across 12 bases. Unmatched junction bases numbered 8, after V lost 4 bases and J lost 5 bases. CDR3 length equals 16 residues. Germline CDR1 and CDR2: SGHNT and YYREEE (reference sequence). This CDR3 reads CASSGRLAGAVDTQYF. CDR3 bases: TGTGCCAGCAGCGGTCGACTAGCGGGGGCGGTAGATACGCAGTATTTT.

The CDR3 coding sequence is TGTGCCAGCAGCCTGCGCGGGGGTAGGGACTATGGCTACACCTTC. This encodes CASSLRGGRDYGYTF. The rearrangement uses TRBV5-6 and TRBJ1-2, with a weak D call TRBD1 (5 bases). CDR1 and CDR2 (germline): SGHDT, YYEEEE. Deletions cut 4 bases from V and 3 bases from J, with 16 bases between. CDR3 length equals 15 residues.

For this clonotype: Since a much larger clone is just one base distant, this may be a read error. The chain uses TRBV12-3 or TRBV12-4 and TRBJ1-5; a possible D gene is TRBD1 (6 bases). This CDR3 spans 16 amino acids. Deletions cut 6 bases from V and 2 bases from J, with 17 bases between. Here the CDR3 reads CASRFEGGVGNQPQHF. Written as DNA, the CDR3 is TGTGCCAGCAGATTCGAGGGGGGGGTGGGCAATCAGCCCCAGCATTTT.

In this sample, this clonotype turned up many times. This chain uses TRBV29-1 with TRBJ1-2; 8 bases map to TRBD1. The CDR3 is 13 amino acids. Trimming cost V 1 base and J 4 bases; bases outside gene matches: 2. Germline CDR1 SQVTM, CDR2 ANQGSEA. For the CDR3, the DNA is TGCAGCGTTGAAGTGGGACAGGCCTATGGCTACACCTTC. This encodes CSVEVGQAYGYTF.

Details on this clonotype: This could be a read error, since a much larger clone is one nucleotide away. This sequence joins TRBV27 and TRBJ2-7; TRBD2 agrees at 13 bases. In germline, CDR1 is MNHEY, CDR2 SMNVEV (reference sequence). The V gene end was trimmed by 4 bases and the J gene end by 7 bases; junction bases not matched to a gene: 19. This CDR3 has 19 amino acids. The CDR3 DNA reads TGTGCCAGCAGTTCCCGGACTAGCGGGGGATCATACACCTACAATGAGCAGTACTTC. It translates to CASSSRTSGGSYTYNEQYF.

For this clonotype: A much larger clone differs from this one at a single base, so this may be a read error. This chain links TRBV11-2 with TRBJ2-2, with TRBD1 identical over 11 bases. This CDR3 has 17 residues. Germline V gene data show CDR1 as SGHAT and CDR2 as FQNNGV. The V and J ends lost 8 bases and 7 bases, in that order; junction bases with no gene match: 15. The CDR3 spells CASLSPIRDRGIGELFF. The CDR3 DNA sequence: TGTGCCAGCTTGAGCCCTATCCGGGACAGGGGGATCGGGGAGCTGTTTTTT.

The chain recombines TRBV6-1 with TRBJ1-2, with D maybe TRBD1 (6 bases). The germline gives CDR1 MNHNS, CDR2 SASEGT. Trimming cost V 3 bases and J 8 bases, with 13 bases left between them. This CDR3 has 13 residues. The DNA of the CDR3 is TGTGCCAGCAGTGACCAGACAGGTGAAGGCTACACCTTC. It is translated as CASSDQTGEGYTF.

In regard to this clonotype: A much larger clone differs from this one at a single base, so this may be a read error. The V and J genes are TRBV4-2 and TRBJ2-5, with D perhaps TRBD1 (6 bases). The length of the CDR3 is 15 residues. The germline V and J ends were trimmed by 3 bases and 7 bases, with 18 bases remaining between them. Per the germline V gene, CDR1 is LGHNA and CDR2 is YNFKEQ. CDR3 protein: CASSQTPTIGGTQYF. In DNA, the CDR3 is TGTGCCAGCAGCCAGACCCCCACAATAGGGGGGACCCAGTACTTC.

The chain couples TRBV7-2 to TRBJ2-1, with 7 bases that match TRBD1. The CDR3 runs to 17 residues. With 0 bases clipped from V and 0 bases from J, the junction kept 5 bases outside the gene matches. CDR1 is SGHTA, CDR2 FQGNSA, per germline. The CDR3 DNA sequence: TGTGCCAGCAGCTTAGCGACCGGGACAGACTCCTACAATGAGCAGTTCTTC. Translating gives CASSLATGTDSYNEQFF.

This clonotype occurred a few times. J is TRBJ1-6 and V is TRBV3-1; no firm D call. Per germline, CDR1 LGHDT and CDR2 YNNKEL (reference sequence). The length of the CDR3 is 17 residues. Trimming removed 4 bases at V and 7 bases at J, with 20 bases between. The CDR3 DNA reads TGTGCCAGCAGCCTGATACCGAAGTGGACCGAAAATTCACCCCTCCACTTT. Translated: CASSLIPKWTENSPLHF.

Many counts were recorded for this clonotype. This sequence joins TRBV5-5 and TRBJ2-5; D unclear. The CDR3 totals 14 residues. Trimming stripped 5 bases from V and 4 bases from J, with 15 bases between. Germline-derived CDR1 and CDR2 are SGHKS and YYEKEE (reference sequence). The CDR3 nucleotides read TGTGCCAGCAGTTCTACCGGGCCTCGAGAGACCCAGTACTTC. Translating gives CASSSTGPRETQYF.

This clonotype came up a few times. At one end, the junction sequence differs from germline, possibly due to a read error. The chain carries TRBV6-2 or TRBV6-3 and TRBJ2-3; weak D call: TRBD2 (6 bases). This CDR3 comprises 14 residues. Germline CDR1 reads MNHEY; CDR2 reads SVGEGT. The CDR3 coding sequence is TGTGCCAGCAGTTACGGGACTTCCACAGATGCGCAGTATTTT. Translating gives CASSYGTSTDAQYF.

This clonotype was recorded at least ten times. The chain carries TRBV10-1 and TRBJ2-1, with TRBD2 matching 14 bases. The ends lost 3 bases at V and 8 bases at J; junction bases unmatched: 6. This CDR3 has 16 residues. Germline V gives CDR1 WNHNN, CDR2 SYGVQD (reference sequence). The CDR3 loop is CASSEGTSGGHDEQFF. CDR3 DNA sequence: TGCGCCAGCAGTGAAGGGACTAGCGGGGGACACGATGAGCAGTTCTTC.

The rearrangement joins TRBV12-3 or TRBV12-4 to TRBJ2-2; no clear D. The CDR3 extends over 15 amino acids. With 6 bases removed from V and 0 bases from J, the gap between germline ends came to 11 bases. DNA of the CDR3: TGTGCCAGCAGCCGGGCCGCCGCGAACACCGGGGAGCTGTTTTTT. It translates to CASSRAAANTGELFF.